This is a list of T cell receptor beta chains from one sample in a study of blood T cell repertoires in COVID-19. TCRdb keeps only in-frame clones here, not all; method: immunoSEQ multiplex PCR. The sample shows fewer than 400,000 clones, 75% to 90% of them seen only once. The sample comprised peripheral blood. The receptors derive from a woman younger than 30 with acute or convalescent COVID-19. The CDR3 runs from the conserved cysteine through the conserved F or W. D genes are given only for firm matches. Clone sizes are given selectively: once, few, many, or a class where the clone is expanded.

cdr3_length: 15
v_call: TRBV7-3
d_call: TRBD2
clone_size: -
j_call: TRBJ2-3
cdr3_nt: TGTGCCAGCAGCTCGACTAGCGGGAGAACAGATACGCAGTATTTT
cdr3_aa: CASSSTSGRTDTQYF

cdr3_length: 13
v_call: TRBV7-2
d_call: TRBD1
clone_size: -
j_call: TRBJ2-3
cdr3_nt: TGTGCCAGCAGCTTAGAGCAGGGGGTTACGCAGTATTTT
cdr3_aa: CASSLEQGVTQYF

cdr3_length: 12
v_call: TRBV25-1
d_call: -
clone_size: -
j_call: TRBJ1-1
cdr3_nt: TGTGCCGCAGGGTCCCTTCGCACTGAAGCTTTCTTT
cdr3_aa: CAAGSLRTEAFF

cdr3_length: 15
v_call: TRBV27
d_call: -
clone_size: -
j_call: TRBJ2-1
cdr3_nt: TGTGCCAGCAGTTTAGGAGAAACCCCCTACAATGAGCAGTTCTTC
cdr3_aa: CASSLGETPYNEQFF

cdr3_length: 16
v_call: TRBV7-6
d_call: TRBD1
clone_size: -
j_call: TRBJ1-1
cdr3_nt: TGTGCCAGCAGCTTAGTAACCGGGACAGGGTCCACTGAAGCTTTCTTT
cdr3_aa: CASSLVTGTGSTEAFF

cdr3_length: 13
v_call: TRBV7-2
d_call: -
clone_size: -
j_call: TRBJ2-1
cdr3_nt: TGTGCCAGCAGCCGAACAGTAAACAATGAGCAGTTCTTC
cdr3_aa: CASSRTVNNEQFF

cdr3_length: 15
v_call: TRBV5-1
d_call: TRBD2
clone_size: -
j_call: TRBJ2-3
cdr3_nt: TGCGCCAGCAGCATTACTAGCGGGGGCACAGATACGCAGTATTTT
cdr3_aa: CASSITSGGTDTQYF

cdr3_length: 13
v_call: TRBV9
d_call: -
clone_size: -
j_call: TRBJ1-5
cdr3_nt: TGTGCCAGCAGCGTTCTTAGCAATCAGCCCCAGCATTTT
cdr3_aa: CASSVLSNQPQHF

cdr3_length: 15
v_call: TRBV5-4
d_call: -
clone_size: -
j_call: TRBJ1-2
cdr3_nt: TGTGCCAGCAGGCCCCCGGGACACCTCAACTATGGCTACACCTTC
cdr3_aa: CASRPPGHLNYGYTF

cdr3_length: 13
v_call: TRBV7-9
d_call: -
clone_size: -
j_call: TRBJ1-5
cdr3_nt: TGTGCCAGCAGCTTATCCGCGGGACAGCCCCAGCATTTT
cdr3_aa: CASSLSAGQPQHF

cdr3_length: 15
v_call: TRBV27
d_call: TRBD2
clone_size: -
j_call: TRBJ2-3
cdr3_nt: TGTGCCAGCAGTCACCTAGCGGACTACACAGATACGCAGTATTTT
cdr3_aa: CASSHLADYTDTQYF

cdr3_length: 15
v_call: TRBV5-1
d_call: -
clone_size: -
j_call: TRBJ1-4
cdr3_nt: TGCGCCAGCAGCCCCGACGGGACAACTAATGAAAAACTGTTTTTT
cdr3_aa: CASSPDGTTNEKLFF

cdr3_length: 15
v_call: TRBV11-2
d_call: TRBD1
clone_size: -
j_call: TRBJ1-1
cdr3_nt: TGTGCCAGCAGCCATCGACAGGGTCTGAACACTGAAGCTTTCTTT
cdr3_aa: CASSHRQGLNTEAFF

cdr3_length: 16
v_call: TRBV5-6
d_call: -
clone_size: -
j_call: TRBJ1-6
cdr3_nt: TGTGCCAGCAGCTTGGGTCATAGGGGATCGAATTCACCCCTCCACTTT
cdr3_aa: CASSLGHRGSNSPLHF

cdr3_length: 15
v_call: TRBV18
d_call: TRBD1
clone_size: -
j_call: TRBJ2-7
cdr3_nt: TGTGCCAGCTCACCGAACCGGGACAGGGTTCACGAGCAGTACTTC
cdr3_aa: CASSPNRDRVHEQYF

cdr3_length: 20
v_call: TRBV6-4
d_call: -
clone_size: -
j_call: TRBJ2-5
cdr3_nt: TGTGCCAGCAAGCAGGGAGTTTCCACTAGCCGATTAACAACGCAAGAGACCCAGTACTTC
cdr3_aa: CASKQGVSTSRLTTQETQYF

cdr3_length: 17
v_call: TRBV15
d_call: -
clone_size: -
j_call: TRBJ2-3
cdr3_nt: TGTGCCACCAGCCGAGAGGTAACGGCAGGTAGCACAGATACGCAGTATTTT
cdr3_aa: CATSREVTAGSTDTQYF

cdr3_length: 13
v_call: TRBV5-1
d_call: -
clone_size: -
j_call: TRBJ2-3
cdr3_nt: TGCGCCAGCAGCTTCAGGAGCACAGATACGCAGTATTTT
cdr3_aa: CASSFRSTDTQYF

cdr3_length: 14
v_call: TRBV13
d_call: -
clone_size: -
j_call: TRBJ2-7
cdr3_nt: TGTGCCAGCAGCCCCCAACAGGGCTACTACGAGCAGTACTTC
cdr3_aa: CASSPQQGYYEQYF

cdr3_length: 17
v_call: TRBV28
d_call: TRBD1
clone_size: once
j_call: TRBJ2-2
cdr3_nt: TGTGCCAGCAGTCTGCCCACAGGGGCGGGTCTGACCGGGGAGCTGTTTTTT
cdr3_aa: CASSLPTGAGLTGELFF

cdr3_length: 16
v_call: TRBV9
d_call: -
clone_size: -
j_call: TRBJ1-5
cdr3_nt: TGTGCCAGCAGCGCCTCCGGGGGGGGGCTAAATCAGCCCCAGCATTTT
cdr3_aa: CASSASGGGLNQPQHF

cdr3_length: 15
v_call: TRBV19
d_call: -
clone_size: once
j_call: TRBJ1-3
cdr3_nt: TGTGCCAGTAGTATCGGAGAAAGCTCTGGAAACACCATATATTTT
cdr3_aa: CASSIGESSGNTIYF

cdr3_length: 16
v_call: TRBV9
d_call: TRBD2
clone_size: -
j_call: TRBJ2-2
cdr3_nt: TGTGCCAGCAGCCCCCGACTAGCGGGAGGGATCGGGGAGCTGTTTTTT
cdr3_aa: CASSPRLAGGIGELFF

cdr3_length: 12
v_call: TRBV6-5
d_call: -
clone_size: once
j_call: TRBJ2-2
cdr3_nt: TGTGCCAGCAGTCCCTTTATCGGGGAGCTGTTTTTT
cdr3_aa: CASSPFIGELFF

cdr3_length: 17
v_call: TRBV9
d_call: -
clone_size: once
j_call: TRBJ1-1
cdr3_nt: TGTGCCAGCAGCCACCCGAGTGAAGGGGGGGAGAACACTGAAGCTTTCTTT
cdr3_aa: CASSHPSEGGENTEAFF

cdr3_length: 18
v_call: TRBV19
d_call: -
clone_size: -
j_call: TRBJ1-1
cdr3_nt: TGTGCCAGTAGACCCCAGGGTTGGGCAGGTAGAGGTCAAACTGAAGCTTTCTTT
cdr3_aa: CASRPQGWAGRGQTEAFF

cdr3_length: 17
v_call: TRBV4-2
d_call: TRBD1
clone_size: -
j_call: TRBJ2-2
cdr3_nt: TGTGCCAGCAGCTTACCCGGACAGGATTTAGGCACCGGGGAGCTGTTTTTT
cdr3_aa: CASSLPGQDLGTGELFF

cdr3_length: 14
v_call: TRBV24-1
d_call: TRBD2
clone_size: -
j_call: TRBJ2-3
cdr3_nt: TGTGCCACCAGTGGGGCGGGAGGGATCGATACGCAGTATTTT
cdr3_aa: CATSGAGGIDTQYF

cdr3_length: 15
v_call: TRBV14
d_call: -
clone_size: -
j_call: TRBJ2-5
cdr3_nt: TGTGCCAGCAGCCAAGCGGGGGGCGGGAGATCGGCCCAGTACTTC
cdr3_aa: CASSQAGGGRSAQYF

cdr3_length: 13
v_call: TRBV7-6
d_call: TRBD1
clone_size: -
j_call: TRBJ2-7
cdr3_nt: TGTGCCAGCAGCTTAAACAGGGGGTACGAGCAGTACTTC
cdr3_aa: CASSLNRGYEQYF

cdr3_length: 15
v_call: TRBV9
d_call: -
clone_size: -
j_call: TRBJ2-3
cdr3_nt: TGTGCCAGCAGCATAACCTCCCGGGATTCAGATACGCAGTATTTT
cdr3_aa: CASSITSRDSDTQYF

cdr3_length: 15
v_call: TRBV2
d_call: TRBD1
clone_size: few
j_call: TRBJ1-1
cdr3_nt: TGTGCCAGCAGTGAAGCTGAGGGGGCGAACACTGAAGCTTTCTTT
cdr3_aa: CASSEAEGANTEAFF

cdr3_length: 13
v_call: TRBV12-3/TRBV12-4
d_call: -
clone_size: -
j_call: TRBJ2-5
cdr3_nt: TGTGCCAGCAGAACAGGGATACAAGAGACCCAGTACTTC
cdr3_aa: CASRTGIQETQYF

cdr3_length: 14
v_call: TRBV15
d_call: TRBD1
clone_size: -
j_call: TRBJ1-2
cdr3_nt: TGTGCCACCAGACAGGGGGCTGCTAACTATGGCTACACCTTC
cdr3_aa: CATRQGAANYGYTF

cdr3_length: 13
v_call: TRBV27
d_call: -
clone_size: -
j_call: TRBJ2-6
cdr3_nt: TGTGCCAGCCAGGGACTTGGGGCCAACGTCCTGACTTTC
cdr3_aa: CASQGLGANVLTF

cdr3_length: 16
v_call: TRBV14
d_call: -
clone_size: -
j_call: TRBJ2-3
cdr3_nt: TGTGCCAGCAGCCAAGACAGGGTCCTCCTCACAGATACGCAGTATTTT
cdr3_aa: CASSQDRVLLTDTQYF

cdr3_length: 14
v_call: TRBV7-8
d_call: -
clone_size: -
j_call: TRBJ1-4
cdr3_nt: TGTGCCAGCAGCTCGCAGGGGATGGGGGAAAAACTGTTTTTT
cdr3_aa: CASSSQGMGEKLFF

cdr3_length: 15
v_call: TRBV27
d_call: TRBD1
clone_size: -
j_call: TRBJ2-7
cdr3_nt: TGTGCCAGCAGTTACGGACAGGGGGCATCCTACGAGCAGTACTTC
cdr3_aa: CASSYGQGASYEQYF